The sequence of this TCR beta chain was determined in a study of CD8 T cells in Susac syndrome. The multiple sclerosis control group was made up of treatment-naive patients with stable or active relapsing-remitting disease. Negative isolation yielded CD8+ and CD4+ T cells; FACS enriched TEMRA cells. CDR1 DFQATT and CDR2 SNEGSKA come from the germline V gene (reference sequence). This CDR3 region has 14 residues. The J segment lost 7 bases and the V segment lost 3 bases, leaving 6 bases of the junction unmatched. Reverse transcription of roughly 0.5 to 1 ug RNA was performed with random hexamers. A multiplex approach, immunoSEQ multiplex PCR, amplified TCR beta CDR3 across 54 Vbeta and 13 Jbeta. From the immunoSEQ multiplex PCR reads, TCRdb called clonotypes with MiXCR, one entry per CDR3 protein. The table records a few hundred thousand distinct CDR3 sequences, roughly 96% of them present only once.

The clonotype originates from a human donor with multiple sclerosis. The chain employs TRBV20-1 and TRBJ1-6; 7 bases agree with TRBD1. Sequencing was done on a sample of CD4+ T cells from PBMCs. DNA of the CDR3: TGCAGTGCTAGGTCCGGGACAGCGAATTCACCCCTCCACTTT. The encoded protein is CSARSGTANSPLHF.